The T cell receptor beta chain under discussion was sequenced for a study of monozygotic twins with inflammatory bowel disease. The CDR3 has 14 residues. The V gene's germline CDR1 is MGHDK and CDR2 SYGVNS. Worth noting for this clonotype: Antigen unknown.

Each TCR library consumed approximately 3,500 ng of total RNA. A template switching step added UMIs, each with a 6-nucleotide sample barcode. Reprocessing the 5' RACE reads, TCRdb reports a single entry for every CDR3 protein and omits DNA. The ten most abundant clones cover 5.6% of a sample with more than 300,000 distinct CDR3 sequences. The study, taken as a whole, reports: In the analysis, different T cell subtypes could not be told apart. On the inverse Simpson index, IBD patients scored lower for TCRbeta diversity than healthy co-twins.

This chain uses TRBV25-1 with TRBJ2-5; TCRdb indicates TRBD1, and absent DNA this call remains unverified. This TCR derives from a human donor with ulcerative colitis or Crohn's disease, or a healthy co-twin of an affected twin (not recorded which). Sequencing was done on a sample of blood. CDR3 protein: CASSERQGRETQYF.